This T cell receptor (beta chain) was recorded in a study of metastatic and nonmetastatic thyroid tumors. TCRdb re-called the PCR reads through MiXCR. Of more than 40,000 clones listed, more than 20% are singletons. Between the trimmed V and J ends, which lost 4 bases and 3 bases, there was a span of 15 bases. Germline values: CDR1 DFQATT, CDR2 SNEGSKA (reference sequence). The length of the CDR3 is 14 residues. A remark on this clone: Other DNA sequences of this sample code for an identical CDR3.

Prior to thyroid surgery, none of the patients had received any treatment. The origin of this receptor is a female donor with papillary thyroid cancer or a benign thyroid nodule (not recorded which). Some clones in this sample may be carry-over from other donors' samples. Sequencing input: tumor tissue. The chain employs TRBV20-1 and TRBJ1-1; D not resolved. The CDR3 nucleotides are TGCAGTGCTACCCTCGGGGTTGGGGACACTGAAGCTTTCTTT. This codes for CSATLGVGDTEAFF.